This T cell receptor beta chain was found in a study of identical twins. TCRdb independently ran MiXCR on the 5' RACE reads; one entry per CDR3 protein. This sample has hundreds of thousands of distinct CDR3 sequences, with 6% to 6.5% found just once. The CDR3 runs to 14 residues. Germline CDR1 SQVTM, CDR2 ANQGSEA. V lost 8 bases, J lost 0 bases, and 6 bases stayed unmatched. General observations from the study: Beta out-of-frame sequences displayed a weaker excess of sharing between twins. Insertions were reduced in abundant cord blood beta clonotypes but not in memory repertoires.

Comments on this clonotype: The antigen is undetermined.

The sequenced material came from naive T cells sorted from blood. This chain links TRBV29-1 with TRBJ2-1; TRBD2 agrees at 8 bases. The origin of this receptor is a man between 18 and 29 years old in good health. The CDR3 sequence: CSSTGTSSYNEQFF. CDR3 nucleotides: TGCAGCTCAACCGGGACTAGCTCCTACAATGAGCAGTTCTTC.